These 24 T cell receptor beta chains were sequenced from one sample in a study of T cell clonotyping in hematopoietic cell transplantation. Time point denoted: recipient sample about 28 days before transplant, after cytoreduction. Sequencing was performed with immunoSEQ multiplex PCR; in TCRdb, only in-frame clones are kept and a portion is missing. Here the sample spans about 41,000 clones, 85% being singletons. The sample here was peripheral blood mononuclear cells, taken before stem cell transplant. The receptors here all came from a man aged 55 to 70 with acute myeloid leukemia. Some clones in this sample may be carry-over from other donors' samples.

CDR3 sequence: CASSLGGQGAHEAFF. The CDR3 region has the DNA TGTGCCAGCAGTTTAGGGGGACAGGGGGCTCATGAAGCTTTCTTT. This chain connects TRBV28 to TRBJ1-1; the match to TRBD1 covers 12 bases. Germline lookup yields CDR1 MDHEN and CDR2 SYDVKM. The V gene end was trimmed by 2 bases and the J gene end by 7 bases; junction bases not matched to a gene: 5. The CDR3 runs 15 residues.

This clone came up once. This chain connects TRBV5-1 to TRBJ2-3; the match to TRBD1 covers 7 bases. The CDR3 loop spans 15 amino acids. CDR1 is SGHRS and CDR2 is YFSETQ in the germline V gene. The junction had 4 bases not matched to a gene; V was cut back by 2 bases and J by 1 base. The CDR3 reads CASSLDRARTDTQYF. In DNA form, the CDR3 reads TGCGCCAGCAGCTTAGACAGGGCCCGCACAGATACGCAGTATTTT.

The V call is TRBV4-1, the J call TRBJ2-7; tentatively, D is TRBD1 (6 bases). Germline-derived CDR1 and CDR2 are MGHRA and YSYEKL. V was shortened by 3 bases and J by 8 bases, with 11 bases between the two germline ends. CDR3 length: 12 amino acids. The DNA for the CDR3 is TGCGCCAGCAGCCAGGGGGACACGAAGCAGTACTTC. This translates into CASSQGDTKQYF.

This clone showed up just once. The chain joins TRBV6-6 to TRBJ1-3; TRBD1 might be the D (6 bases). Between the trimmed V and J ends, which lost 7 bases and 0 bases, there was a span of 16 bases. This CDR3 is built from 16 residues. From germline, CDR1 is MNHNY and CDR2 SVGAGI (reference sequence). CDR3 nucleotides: TGTGCCAGCACCAACGGGGGGGGCGCCTCTGGAAACACCATATATTTT. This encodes CASTNGGGASGNTIYF.

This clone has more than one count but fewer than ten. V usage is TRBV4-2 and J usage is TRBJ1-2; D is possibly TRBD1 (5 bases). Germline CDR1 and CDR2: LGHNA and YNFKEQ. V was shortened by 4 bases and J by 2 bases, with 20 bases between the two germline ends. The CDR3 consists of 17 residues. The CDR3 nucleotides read TGTGCCAGCAGCCCCCGGGGCGACACCCCCGGCAACTATGGCTACACCTTC. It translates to CASSPRGDTPGNYGYTF.

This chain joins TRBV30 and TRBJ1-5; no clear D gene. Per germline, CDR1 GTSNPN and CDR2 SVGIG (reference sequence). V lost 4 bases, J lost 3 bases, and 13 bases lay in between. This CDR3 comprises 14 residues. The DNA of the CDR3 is TGTGCCTGGAAACCTCCCGGATACAATCAGCCCCAGCATTTT. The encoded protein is CAWKPPGYNQPQHF. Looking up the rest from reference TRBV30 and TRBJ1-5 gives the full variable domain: SQTIHQWPATLVQPVGSPLSLECTVEGTSNPNLYWYRQAAGRGLQLLFYSVGIGQISSEVPQNLSASRPQDRQFILSSKKLLLSDSGFYLCAWKPPGYNQPQHFGDGTRLSIL.

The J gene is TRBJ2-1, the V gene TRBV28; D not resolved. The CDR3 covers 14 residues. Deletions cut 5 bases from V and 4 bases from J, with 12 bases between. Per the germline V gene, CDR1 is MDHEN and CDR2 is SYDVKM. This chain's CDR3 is CASSTSARYNEQFF. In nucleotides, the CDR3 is TGTGCCAGCAGTACCTCCGCTCGATACAATGAGCAGTTCTTC. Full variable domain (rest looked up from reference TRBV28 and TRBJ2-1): DVKVTQSSRYLVKRTGEKVFLECVQDMDHENMFWYRQDPGLGLRLIYFSYDVKMKEKGDIPEGYSVSREKKERFSLILESASTNQTSMYLCASSTSARYNEQFFGPGTRLTVL.

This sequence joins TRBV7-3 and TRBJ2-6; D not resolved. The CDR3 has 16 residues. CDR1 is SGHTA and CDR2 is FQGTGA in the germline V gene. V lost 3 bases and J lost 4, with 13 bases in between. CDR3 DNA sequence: TGTGCCAGCAGCTTTATACCCACGTCGGGGGCCAACGTCCTGACTTTC. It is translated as CASSFIPTSGANVLTF.

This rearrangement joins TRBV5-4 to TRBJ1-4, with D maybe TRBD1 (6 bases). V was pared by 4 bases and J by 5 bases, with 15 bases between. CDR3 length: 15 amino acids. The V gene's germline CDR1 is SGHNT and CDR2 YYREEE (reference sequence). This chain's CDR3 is CASSLDGGANEKLFF. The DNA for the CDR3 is TGTGCCAGCAGCCTAGACGGGGGGGCGAATGAAAAACTGTTTTTT.

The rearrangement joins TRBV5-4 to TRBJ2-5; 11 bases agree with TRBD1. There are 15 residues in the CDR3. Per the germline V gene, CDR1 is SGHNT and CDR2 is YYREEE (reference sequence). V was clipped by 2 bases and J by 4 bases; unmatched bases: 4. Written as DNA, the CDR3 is TGTGCCAGCAGCTTCGAAGGACAGGGGGCAGAGACCCAGTACTTC. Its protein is CASSFEGQGAETQYF. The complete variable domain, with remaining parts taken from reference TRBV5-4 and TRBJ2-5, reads ETGVTQSPTHLIKTRGQQVTLRCSSQSGHNTVSWYQQALGQGPQFIFQYYREEENGRGNFPPRFSGLQFPNYSSELNVNALELDDSALYLCASSFEGQGAETQYFGPGTRLLVL.

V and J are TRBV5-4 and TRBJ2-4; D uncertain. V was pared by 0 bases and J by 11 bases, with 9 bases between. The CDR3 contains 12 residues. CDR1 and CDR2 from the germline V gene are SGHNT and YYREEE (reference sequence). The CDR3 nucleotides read TGTGCCAGCAGCTTGGGTGGTGCTGTTCAGTACTTC. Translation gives CASSLGGAVQYF.

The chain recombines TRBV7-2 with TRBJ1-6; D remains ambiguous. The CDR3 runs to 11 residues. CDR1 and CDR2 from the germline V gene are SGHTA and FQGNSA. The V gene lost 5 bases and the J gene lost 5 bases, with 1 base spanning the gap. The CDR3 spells CASSNNSPLHF. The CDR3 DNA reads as TGTGCCAGCAGCAATAATTCACCCCTCCACTTT.

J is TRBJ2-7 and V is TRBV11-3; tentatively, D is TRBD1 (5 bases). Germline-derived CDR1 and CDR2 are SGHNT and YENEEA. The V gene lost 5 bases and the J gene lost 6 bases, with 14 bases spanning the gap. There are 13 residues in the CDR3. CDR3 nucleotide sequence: TGTGCCAGCAGCGGTAACACAGGACGCGAGCAGTACTTC. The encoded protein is CASSGNTGREQYF. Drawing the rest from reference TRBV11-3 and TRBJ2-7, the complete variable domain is EAGVVQSPRYKIIEKKQPVAFWCNPISGHNTLYWYLQNLGQGPELLIRYENEEAVDDSQLPKDRFSAERLKGVDSTLKIQPAELGDSAVYLCASSGNTGREQYFGPGTRLTVT.

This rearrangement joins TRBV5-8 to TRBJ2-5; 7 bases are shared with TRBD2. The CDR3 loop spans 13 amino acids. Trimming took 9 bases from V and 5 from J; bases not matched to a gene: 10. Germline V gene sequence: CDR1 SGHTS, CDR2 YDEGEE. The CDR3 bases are TGTGCCACCAAGCGGGGCTTCGAGGAGACCCAGTACTTC. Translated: CATKRGFEETQYF.

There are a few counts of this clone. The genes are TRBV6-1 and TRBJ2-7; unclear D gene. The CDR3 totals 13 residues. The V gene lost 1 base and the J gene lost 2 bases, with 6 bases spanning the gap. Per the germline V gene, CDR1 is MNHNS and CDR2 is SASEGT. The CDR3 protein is CASSEGQTYEQYF. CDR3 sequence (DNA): TGTGCCAGCAGTGAAGGTCAGACCTACGAGCAGTACTTC.

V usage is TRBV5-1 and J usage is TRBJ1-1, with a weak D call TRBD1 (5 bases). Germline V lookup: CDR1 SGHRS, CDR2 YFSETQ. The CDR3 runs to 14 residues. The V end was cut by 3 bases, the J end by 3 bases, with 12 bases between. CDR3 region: CASSWGMGDTEAFF. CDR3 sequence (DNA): TGCGCCAGCAGCTGGGGAATGGGGGACACTGAAGCTTTCTTT.

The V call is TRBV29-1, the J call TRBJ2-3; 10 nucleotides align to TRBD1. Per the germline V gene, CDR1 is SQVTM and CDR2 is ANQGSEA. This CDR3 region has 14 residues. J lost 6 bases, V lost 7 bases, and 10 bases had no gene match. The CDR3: CSATRQGARDTQYF. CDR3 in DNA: TGCAGCGCCACCCGACAGGGGGCGCGGGATACGCAGTATTTT.

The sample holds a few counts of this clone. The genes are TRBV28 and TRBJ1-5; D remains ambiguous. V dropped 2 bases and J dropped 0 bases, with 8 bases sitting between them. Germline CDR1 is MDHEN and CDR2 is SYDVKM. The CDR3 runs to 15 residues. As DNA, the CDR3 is TGTGCCAGCAGTTTAGGAGCCTATAGCAATCAGCCCCAGCATTTT. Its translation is CASSLGAYSNQPQHF.

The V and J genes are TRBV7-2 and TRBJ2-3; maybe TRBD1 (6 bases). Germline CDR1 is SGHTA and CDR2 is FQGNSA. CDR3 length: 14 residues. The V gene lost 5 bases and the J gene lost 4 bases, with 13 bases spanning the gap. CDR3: CASSQNRAADTQYF. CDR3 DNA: TGTGCCAGCAGCCAAAACAGGGCGGCAGATACGCAGTATTTT.

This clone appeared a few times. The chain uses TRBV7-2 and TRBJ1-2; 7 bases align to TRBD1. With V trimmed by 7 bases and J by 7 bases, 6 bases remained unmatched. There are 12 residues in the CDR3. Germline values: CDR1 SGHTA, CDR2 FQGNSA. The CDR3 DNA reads TGTGCCAGCACCCTCAGACAGGGTGGCTACACCTTC. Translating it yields CASTLRQGGYTF. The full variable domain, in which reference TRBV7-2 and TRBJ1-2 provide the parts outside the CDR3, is GAGVSQSPSNKVTEKGKDVELRCDPISGHTALYWYRQSLGQGLEFLIYFQGNSAPDKSGLPSDRFSAERTGGSVSTLTIQRTQQEDSAVYLCASTLRQGGYTFGSGTRLTVV.

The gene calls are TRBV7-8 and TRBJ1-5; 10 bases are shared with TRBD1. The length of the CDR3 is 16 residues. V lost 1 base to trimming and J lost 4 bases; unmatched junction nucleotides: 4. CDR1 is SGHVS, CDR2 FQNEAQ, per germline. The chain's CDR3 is CASSLDTGQGNQPQHF. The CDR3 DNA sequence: TGTGCCAGCAGCTTAGACACGGGACAGGGGAATCAGCCCCAGCATTTT.

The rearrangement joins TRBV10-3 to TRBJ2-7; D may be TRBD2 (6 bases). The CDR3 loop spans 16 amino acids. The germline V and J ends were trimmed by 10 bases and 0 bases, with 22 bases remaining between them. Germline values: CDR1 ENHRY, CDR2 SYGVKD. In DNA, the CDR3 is TGTGCCACCTCCTCAGAAGGGTGGGGGGACTCCTACGAGCAGTACTTC. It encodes CATSSEGWGDSYEQYF.

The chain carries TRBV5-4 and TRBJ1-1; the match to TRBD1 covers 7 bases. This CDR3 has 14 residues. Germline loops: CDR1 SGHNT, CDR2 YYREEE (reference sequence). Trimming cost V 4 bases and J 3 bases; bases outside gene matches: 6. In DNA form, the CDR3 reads TGTGCCAGCAGCCCCCGGGACAGAGACACTGAAGCTTTCTTT. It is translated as CASSPRDRDTEAFF.

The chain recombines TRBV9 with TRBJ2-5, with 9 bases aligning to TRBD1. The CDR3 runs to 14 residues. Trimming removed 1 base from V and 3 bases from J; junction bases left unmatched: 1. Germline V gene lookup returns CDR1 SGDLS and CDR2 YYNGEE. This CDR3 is CASSVTGGKETQYF. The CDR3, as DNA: TGTGCCAGCAGCGTAACAGGGGGCAAAGAGACCCAGTACTTC.